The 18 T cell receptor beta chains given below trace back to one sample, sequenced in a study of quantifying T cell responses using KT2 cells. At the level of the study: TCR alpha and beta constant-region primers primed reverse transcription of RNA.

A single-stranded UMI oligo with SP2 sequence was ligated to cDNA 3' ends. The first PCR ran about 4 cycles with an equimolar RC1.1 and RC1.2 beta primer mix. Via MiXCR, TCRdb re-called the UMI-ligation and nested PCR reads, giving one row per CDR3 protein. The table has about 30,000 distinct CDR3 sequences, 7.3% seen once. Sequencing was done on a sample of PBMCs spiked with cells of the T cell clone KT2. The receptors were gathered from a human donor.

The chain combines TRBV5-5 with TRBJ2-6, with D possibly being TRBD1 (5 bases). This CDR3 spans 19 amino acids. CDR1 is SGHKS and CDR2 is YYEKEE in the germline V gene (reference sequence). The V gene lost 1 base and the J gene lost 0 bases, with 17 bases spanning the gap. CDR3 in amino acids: CASSLFQAGSLSGANVLTF. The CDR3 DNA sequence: TGTGCCAGCAGCTTGTTCCAAGCAGGGTCTCTCTCTGGGGCCAACGTCCTGACTTTC.

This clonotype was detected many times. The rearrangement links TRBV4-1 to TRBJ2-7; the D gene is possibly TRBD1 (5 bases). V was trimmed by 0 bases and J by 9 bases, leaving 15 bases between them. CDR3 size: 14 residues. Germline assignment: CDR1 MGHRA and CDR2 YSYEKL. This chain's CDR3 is CASSQDRQGRGQYF. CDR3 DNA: TGCGCCAGCAGCCAAGATAGGCAGGGTAGAGGGCAGTACTTC.

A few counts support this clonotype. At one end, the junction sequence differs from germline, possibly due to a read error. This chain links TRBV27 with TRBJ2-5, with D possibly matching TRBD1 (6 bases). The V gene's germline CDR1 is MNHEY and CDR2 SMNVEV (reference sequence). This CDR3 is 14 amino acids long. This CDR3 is CASSLAGDQETQYF. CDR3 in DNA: TGTGCCAGCAGTCTTGCAGGGGACCAGGAGACCCAGTACTTC.

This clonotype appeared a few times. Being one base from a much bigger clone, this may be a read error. The CDR3 coding sequence is TGCAGTGCTAGGGGGACCACTATCTATGGCTACAACTTC. This encodes CSARGTTIYGYNF. V gene TRBV20-1 combines with J gene TRBJ1-2; D is perhaps TRBD1 (5 bases). The CDR3 covers 13 residues. Germline CDR1 and CDR2: DFQATT and SNEGSKA (reference sequence).

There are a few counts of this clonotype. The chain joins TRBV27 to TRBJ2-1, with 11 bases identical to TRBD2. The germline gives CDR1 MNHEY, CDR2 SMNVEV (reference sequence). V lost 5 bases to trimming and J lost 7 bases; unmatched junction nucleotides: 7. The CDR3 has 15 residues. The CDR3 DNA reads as TGTGCCAGCAGTGTCCCTAGCGGGAGGTGGAATGAGCAGTTCTTC. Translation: CASSVPSGRWNEQFF.

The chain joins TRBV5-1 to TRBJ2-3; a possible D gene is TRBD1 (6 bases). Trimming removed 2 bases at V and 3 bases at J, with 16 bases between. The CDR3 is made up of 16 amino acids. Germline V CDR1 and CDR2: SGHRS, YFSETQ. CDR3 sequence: CASSFRTAQRTDTQYF. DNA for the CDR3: TGCGCCAGCAGCTTTCGGACAGCACAAAGGACAGATACGCAGTATTTT.

CDR3 sequence: CASSSPSNASYEQYF. The CDR3 DNA reads as TGTGCCAGCAGCTCCCCGTCGAACGCGTCCTACGAGCAGTACTTC. The chain combines TRBV13 with TRBJ2-7; D unclear. Trimming left V 4 bases short and J 1 base short, with 14 bases between. Per the germline V gene, CDR1 is PRHDT and CDR2 is FYEKMQ (reference sequence). There are 15 residues in the CDR3.

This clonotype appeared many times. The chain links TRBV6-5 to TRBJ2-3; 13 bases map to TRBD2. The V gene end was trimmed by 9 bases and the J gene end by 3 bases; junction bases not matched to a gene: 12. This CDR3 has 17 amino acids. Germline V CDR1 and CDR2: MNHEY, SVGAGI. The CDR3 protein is CARSGTSGISGTDTQYF. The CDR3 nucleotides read TGTGCCAGATCCGGGACTAGCGGGATCTCAGGGACAGATACGCAGTATTTT.

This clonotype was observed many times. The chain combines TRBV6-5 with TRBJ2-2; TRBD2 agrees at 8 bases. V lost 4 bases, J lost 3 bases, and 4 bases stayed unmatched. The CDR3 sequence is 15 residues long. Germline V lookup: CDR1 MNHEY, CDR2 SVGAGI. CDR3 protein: CASSWELADTGELFF. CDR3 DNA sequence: TGTGCCAGCAGTTGGGAACTAGCGGACACCGGGGAGCTGTTTTTT.

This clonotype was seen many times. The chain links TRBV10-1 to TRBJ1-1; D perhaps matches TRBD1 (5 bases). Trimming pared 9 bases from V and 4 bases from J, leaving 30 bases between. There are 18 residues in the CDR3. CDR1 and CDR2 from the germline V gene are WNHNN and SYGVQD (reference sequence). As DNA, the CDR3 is TGCGCCAGTCCCAGGACATCTGGGAGGATTTCGGGGAGCACTGAAGCTTTCTTT. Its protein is CASPRTSGRISGSTEAFF.

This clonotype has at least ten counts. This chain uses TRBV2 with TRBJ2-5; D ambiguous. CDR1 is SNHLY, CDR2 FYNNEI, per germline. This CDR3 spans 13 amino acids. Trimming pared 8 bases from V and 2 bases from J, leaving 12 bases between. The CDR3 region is CASLGQFQETQYF. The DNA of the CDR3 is TGTGCCAGCCTTGGGCAGTTTCAAGAGACCCAGTACTTC.

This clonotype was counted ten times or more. This CDR3 is CASRMTSGGPYEQYF. CDR3 in DNA: TGTGCCAGCCGGATGACTAGCGGCGGACCCTACGAGCAGTACTTC. V is TRBV6-5 and J is TRBJ2-7, with TRBD2 matching over 9 bases. This CDR3 has 15 residues. With V trimmed by 8 bases and J by 2 bases, 10 bases remained unmatched. The germline CDR1 and CDR2 sequences are MNHEY and SVGAGI.

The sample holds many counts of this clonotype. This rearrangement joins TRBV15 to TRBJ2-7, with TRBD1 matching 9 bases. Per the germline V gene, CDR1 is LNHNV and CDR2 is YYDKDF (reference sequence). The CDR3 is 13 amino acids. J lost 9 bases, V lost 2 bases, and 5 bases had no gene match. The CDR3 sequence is CATSRNRGRSQYF. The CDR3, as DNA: TGTGCCACCAGCAGAAACAGGGGGCGATCGCAGTACTTC. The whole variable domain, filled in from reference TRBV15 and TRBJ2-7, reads DAMVIQNPRYQVTQFGKPVTLSCSQTLNHNVMYWYQQKSSQAPKLLFHYYDKDFNNEADTPDNFQSRRPNTSFCFLDIRSPGLGDTAMYLCATSRNRGRSQYFGPGTRLTVT.

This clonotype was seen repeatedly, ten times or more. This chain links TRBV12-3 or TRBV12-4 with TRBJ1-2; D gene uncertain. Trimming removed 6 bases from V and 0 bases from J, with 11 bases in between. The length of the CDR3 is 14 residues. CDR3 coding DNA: TGTGCCAGCAGGGACGGATCAGCTAACTATGGCTACACCTTC. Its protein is CASRDGSANYGYTF.

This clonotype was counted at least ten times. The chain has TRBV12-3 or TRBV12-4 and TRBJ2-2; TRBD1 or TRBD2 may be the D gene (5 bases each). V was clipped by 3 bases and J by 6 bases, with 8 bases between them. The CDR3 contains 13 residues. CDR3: CASSLGESGELFF. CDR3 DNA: TGTGCCAGCAGTTTGGGGGAGTCCGGGGAGCTGTTTTTT.

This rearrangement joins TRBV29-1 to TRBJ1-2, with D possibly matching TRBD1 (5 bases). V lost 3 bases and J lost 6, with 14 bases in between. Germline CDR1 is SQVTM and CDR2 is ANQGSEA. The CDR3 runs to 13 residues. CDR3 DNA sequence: TGCAGCGTTGACCGGGGGATGAACGATGGCTACACCTTC. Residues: CSVDRGMNDGYTF.

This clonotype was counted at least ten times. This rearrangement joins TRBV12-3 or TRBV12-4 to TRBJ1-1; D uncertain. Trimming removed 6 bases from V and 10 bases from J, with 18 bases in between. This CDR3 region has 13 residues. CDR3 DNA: TGTGCCAGCAGGTACAGAGGATGGCTTGGAGCTTTCTTT. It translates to CASRYRGWLGAFF.

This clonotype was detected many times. The CDR3 protein is CATSRPGSGLEKETQYF. DNA of the CDR3: TGTGCCACCAGCAGACCCGGCTCGGGACTGGAGAAAGAGACCCAGTACTTC. V is TRBV15 and J is TRBJ2-5; TRBD2 might be the D (6 bases). Germline values: CDR1 LNHNV, CDR2 YYDKDF (reference sequence). Trimming cost V 2 bases and J 3 bases, with 19 bases left between them. The CDR3 covers 17 residues.